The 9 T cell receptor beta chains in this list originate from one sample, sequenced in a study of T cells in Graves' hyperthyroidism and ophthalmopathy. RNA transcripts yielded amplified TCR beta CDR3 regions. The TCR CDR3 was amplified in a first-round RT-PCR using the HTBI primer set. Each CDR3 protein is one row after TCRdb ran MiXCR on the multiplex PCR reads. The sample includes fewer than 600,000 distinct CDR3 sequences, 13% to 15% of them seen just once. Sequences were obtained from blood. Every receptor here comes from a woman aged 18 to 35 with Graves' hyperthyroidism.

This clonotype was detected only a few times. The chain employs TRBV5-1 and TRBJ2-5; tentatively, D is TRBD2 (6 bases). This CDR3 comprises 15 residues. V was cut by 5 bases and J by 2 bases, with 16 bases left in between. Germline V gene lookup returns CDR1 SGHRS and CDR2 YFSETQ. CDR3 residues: CASSQRFGGQETQYF. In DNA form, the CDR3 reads TGCGCCAGCAGTCAAAGATTTGGAGGGCAAGAGACCCAGTACTTC.

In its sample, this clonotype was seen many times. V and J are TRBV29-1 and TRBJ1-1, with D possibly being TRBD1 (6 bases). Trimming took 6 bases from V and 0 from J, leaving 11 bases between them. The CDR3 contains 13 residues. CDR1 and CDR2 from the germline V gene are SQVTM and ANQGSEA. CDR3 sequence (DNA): TGCAGCGTAGGACAGCCAATGAACACTGAAGCTTTCTTT. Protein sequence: CSVGQPMNTEAFF.

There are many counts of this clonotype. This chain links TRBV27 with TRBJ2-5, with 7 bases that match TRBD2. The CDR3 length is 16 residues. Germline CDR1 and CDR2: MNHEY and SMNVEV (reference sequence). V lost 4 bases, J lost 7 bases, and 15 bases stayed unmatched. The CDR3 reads CASSSRRGGSQGTQYF. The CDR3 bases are TGTGCCAGCAGTTCCCGCCGGGGCGGGAGCCAGGGGACCCAGTACTTC.

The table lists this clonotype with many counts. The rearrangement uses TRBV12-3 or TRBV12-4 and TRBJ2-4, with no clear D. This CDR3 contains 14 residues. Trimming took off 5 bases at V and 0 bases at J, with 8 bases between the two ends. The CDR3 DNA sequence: TGTGCCAGCAGTCCAGCCTTAGCCAAAAACATTCAGTACTTC. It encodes CASSPALAKNIQYF.

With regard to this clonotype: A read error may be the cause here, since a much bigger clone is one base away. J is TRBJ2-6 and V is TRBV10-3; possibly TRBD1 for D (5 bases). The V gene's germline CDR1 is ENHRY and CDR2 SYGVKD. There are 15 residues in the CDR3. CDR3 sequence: CAITEAPTGASVLTF. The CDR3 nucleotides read TGTGCCATCACTGAGGCTCCCACTGGGGCCAGCGTCCTGACTTTC.

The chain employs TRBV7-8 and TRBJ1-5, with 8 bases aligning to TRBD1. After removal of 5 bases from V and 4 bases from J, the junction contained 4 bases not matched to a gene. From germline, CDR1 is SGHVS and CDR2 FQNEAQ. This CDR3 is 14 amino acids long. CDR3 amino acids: CASSQDRDNQPQHF. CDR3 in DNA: TGTGCCAGCAGCCAGGACAGGGATAATCAGCCCCAGCATTTT.

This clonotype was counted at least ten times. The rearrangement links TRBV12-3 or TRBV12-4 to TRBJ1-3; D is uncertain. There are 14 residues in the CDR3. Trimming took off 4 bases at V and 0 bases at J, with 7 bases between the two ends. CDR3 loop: CASSSRVSGNTIYF. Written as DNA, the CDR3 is TGTGCCAGCAGTTCGCGGGTCTCTGGAAACACCATATATTTT.

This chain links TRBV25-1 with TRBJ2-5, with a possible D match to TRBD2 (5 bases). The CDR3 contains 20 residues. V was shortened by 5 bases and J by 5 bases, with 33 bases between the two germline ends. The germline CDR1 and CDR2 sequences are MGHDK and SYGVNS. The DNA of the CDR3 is TGTGCCAGCAGTTCAGGCCGGGGTGAAGTAGAGGGTTCTGGTAAGGAGACCCAGTACTTC. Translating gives CASSSGRGEVEGSGKETQYF.

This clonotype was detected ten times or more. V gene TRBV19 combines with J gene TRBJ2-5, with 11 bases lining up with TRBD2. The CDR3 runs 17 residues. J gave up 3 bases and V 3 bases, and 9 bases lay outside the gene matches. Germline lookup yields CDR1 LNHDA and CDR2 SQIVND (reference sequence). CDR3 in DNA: TGTGCCAGTAGTATCCGGACTGGGACTAGCGGAAAAGAGACCCAGTACTTC. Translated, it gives CASSIRTGTSGKETQYF.